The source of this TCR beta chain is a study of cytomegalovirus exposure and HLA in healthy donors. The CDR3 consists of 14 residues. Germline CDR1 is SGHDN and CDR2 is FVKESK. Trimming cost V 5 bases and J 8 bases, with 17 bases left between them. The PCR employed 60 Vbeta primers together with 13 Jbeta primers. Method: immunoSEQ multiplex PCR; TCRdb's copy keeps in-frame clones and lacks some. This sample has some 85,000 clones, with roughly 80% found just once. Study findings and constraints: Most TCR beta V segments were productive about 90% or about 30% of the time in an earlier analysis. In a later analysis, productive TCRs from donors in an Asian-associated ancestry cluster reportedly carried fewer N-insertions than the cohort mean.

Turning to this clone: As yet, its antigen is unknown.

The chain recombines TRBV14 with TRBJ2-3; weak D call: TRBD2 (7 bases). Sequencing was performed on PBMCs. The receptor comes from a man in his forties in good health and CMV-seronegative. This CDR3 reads CASSYRVGGATQYF. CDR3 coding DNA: TGTGCCAGCAGCTACAGGGTAGGGGGGGCTACGCAGTATTTT.